Presented here are 10 T cell receptor beta chains from one specimen sequenced in a study of control samples from healthy donors and cancer patients. The repertoire was sequenced with immunoSEQ multiplex PCR; TCRdb's copy has only in-frame clones and lacks some. The repertoire holds almost 95,000 clones, roughly nine tenths seen once, with about 4% in the top ten. Sequenced input: blood. These receptors were collected from a young woman in good health.

As DNA, the CDR3 is TGTGCCAGCTCACCTATGACGGCGAACACCGGGGAGCTGTTTTTT. Amino acid sequence: CASSPMTANTGELFF. The V gene is TRBV18, the J gene TRBJ2-2, with unresolved D. Germline CDR1 and CDR2: KGHSH and LQKENI. The CDR3 totals 15 residues. The ends were cut back, 3 bases at V and 0 bases at J, with 8 bases in the middle.

The chain couples TRBV4-1 to TRBJ2-5; 8 bases align to TRBD2. This CDR3 has 16 amino acids. With 4 bases clipped from V and 1 base from J, the junction kept 8 bases outside the gene matches. The germline gives CDR1 MGHRA, CDR2 YSYEKL. The CDR3 region has the DNA TGCGCCAGCAGCCCCGGAAGTGCGGGGGGCCAAGAGACCCAGTACTTC. This codes for CASSPGSAGGQETQYF.

This clone has just one count. V and J are TRBV7-2 and TRBJ1-2; D uncertain. The germline gives CDR1 SGHTA, CDR2 FQGNSA. The CDR3 is 12 residues long. V dropped 2 bases and J dropped 2 bases, with 3 bases sitting between them. The CDR3 DNA is TGTGCCAGCAGCTTACCCAACTATGGCTACACCTTC. Protein product: CASSLPNYGYTF.

The J gene is TRBJ2-6, the V gene TRBV6-1; D is possibly TRBD1 (6 bases). The CDR3 covers 18 residues. The V and J ends lost 4 bases and 0 bases respectively, with 16 bases between them. In germline, CDR1 is MNHNS, CDR2 SASEGT. CDR3 sequence (DNA): TGTGCCAGCAGTGCCCGGGCAGGGGCCTACTCTGGGGCCAACGTCCTGACTTTC. Amino acids: CASSARAGAYSGANVLTF.

The J gene is TRBJ1-2, the V gene TRBV7-9, with TRBD1 identical over 7 bases. Germline V gene lookup returns CDR1 SEHNR and CDR2 FQNEAQ (reference sequence). The CDR3 consists of 14 residues. V gave up 1 base and J gave up 6 bases; unmatched junction bases: 5. As DNA, the CDR3 is TGTGCCAGCAGCTTAGAAGGGGGCAGGAATGGCTACACCTTC. Translated, it gives CASSLEGGRNGYTF.

The chain carries TRBV6-5 and TRBJ2-1; 8 bases are a match to TRBD2. This CDR3 contains 16 residues. Germline CDR1 and CDR2: MNHEY and SVGAGI. V trimming: 2 bases; J trimming: 10 bases; junction bases outside the gene matches: 13. The CDR3 sequence is CASSYGGSGAHLEQFF. The CDR3 coding sequence is TGTGCCAGCAGTTACGGGGGTAGCGGGGCACACCTAGAGCAGTTCTTC.

The CDR3 DNA reads TGTGCCAGTAGTATGGCCCGGGACAGCTATAATTCACCCCTCCACTTT. It is translated as CASSMARDSYNSPLHF. The chain combines TRBV19 with TRBJ1-6; 7 positions match TRBD1. Germline V gene lookup returns CDR1 LNHDA and CDR2 SQIVND (reference sequence). Unmatched junction bases numbered 5, after V lost 3 bases and J lost 3 bases. The CDR3 is made up of 16 amino acids.

The chain has TRBV2 and TRBJ1-1; D is ambiguous. CDR3 length: 13 residues. Germline V gene lookup returns CDR1 SNHLY and CDR2 FYNNEI. V was trimmed by 1 base and J by 0 bases, leaving 3 bases between them. The CDR3 DNA reads as TGTGCCAGCAGTGAAGACATGAACACTGAAGCTTTCTTT. Translated, it gives CASSEDMNTEAFF.

The rearrangement links TRBV11-2 to TRBJ2-1, with 7 nucleotides matching TRBD1. The CDR3 has 18 residues. The trim removed 2 bases at V and 7 bases at J, leaving 17 bases unmatched. Germline assignment: CDR1 SGHAT and CDR2 FQNNGV. This chain's CDR3 is CASSLFSPYRGEENEQFF. The CDR3, as DNA: TGTGCCAGCAGCTTATTCTCCCCCTACAGGGGCGAAGAGAATGAGCAGTTCTTC.

Worth noting for this clone: Other DNA sequences in the sample encode the same CDR3. The J gene is TRBJ1-1, the V gene TRBV2; D might be TRBD1 (6 bases). This CDR3 comprises 13 residues. Trimming removed 3 bases at V and 2 bases at J, with 7 bases between. CDR1 and CDR2 from the germline V gene are SNHLY and FYNNEI. The DNA of the CDR3 is TGTGCCAGCAGTGAGGGGGGCAACACTGAAGCTTTCTTT. This gives the protein CASSEGGNTEAFF.